This is a list of T cell receptor beta chains from one sample in a study of T cell changes during pregnancy in multiple sclerosis. Produced via immunoSEQ multiplex PCR; TCRdb's table is partial and in-frame only. The sample shows more than 80,000 clones, about 91% of them seen only once. The material was PBMCs, obtained in the first trimester of pregnancy. The origin of the receptors is a female donor in good health, serving as a control in a pregnancy study. Some clones in this sample may be carry-over from other donors' samples. Both conserved end residues are part of each CDR3. D genes are given only for firm matches. Size is omitted from some rows. Given values are once, few, many or a class for expanded clones.

.	TRBJ1-2	.	TRBV7-8	CASSLTDYYGYTF	TGTGCCAGCAGCTTAACGGACTACTATGGCTACACCTTC
.	TRBJ2-3	TRBD2	TRBV5-1	CASTLGAGLPDTQYF	TGCGCCAGCACCCTAGGAGCGGGACTCCCAGATACGCAGTATTTT
once	TRBJ1-1	TRBD1	TRBV2	CASSARDRGNTEAFF	TGTGCCAGCAGTGCCAGGGACAGGGGGAACACTGAAGCTTTCTTT
.	TRBJ2-1	.	TRBV6-4	CASSLGRGINDEQFF	TGTGCCAGCAGTCTCGGCAGGGGTATTAATGATGAGCAGTTCTTC
.	TRBJ2-2	TRBD2	TRBV6-4	CASSDSSGATGELFF	TGTGCCAGCAGTGACTCGAGCGGGGCCACCGGGGAGCTGTTTTTT
.	TRBJ2-3	.	TRBV5-1	CASSLGSGGGTDTQYF	TGCGCCAGCAGCTTGGGGAGTGGGGGCGGCACAGATACGCAGTATTTT
.	TRBJ2-2	.	TRBV13	CASRFRRDGELFF	TGTGCCAGCAGATTTCGCCGCGACGGGGAGCTGTTTTTT
.	TRBJ2-7	.	TRBV2	CASIWPPYEQYF	TGTGCCAGCATCTGGCCTCCCTACGAGCAGTACTTC
.	TRBJ2-1	TRBD2	TRBV7-3	CASSSGLAGDEQFF	TGTGCCAGCAGCTCCGGACTAGCGGGAGATGAGCAGTTCTTC
.	TRBJ2-1	.	TRBV7-3	CASSLSGSLNNEQFF	TGTGCCAGCAGCTTATCCGGGAGTCTCAACAATGAGCAGTTCTTC
.	TRBJ2-1	TRBD2	TRBV7-8	CASSLGQGFGSGGVDEQFF	TGTGCCAGCAGCTTAGGGCAGGGGTTCGGTAGCGGGGGGGTGGATGAGCAGTTCTTC
.	TRBJ2-1	.	TRBV7-9	CASSLGRWSSYNEQFF	TGTGCCAGCAGCTTAGGTCGCTGGAGCTCCTACAATGAGCAGTTCTTC